These 15 T cell receptor beta chains came from one sample sequenced in a study of blood T cell repertoires in COVID-19. Profiling relied on immunoSEQ multiplex PCR, and the TCRdb table lists in-frame clones only, not all of them. The top ten hold roughly 9.2% of the sample, which has over 60,000 clones, about 81% seen once. Sequencing input: peripheral blood. The receptors here all came from a human donor in a cohort sampled during active COVID-19.

V usage is TRBV30 and J usage is TRBJ2-2, with D unclear. Germline V CDR1 and CDR2: GTSNPN, SVGIG (reference sequence). This CDR3 is 16 amino acids long. Trimming left V 0 bases short and J 0 bases short, with 11 bases between. DNA for the CDR3: TGTGCCTGGAGTGTACGTTACACCTCGAACACCGGGGAGCTGTTTTTT. Protein sequence: CAWSVRYTSNTGELFF.

The chain combines TRBV5-4 with TRBJ2-7; 7 bases align to TRBD2. V shed 3 bases and J 2 bases; nucleotides not matched to a gene: 11. The CDR3 runs 16 residues. Germline CDR1 is SGHNT and CDR2 is YYREEE (reference sequence). Written as DNA, the CDR3 is TGTGCCAGCAGCTCCCTCCCCGCTAGCGGCCCCTACGAGCAGTACTTC. Its protein product is CASSSLPASGPYEQYF.

This clone was picked up a small number of times. The V call is TRBV19, the J call TRBJ2-1; no firm D call. The germline V gene encodes CDR1 LNHDA and CDR2 SQIVND (reference sequence). V was pared by 3 bases and J by 0 bases, with 18 bases between. The CDR3 sequence is 18 residues long. This CDR3 reads CASSIALGFSSSYNEQFF. CDR3 nucleotide sequence: TGTGCCAGTAGTATTGCCCTCGGTTTTTCGAGCTCCTACAATGAGCAGTTCTTC.

In DNA, the CDR3 is TGTGCCAGCAGCTTATCAAACCTTCTAGCGGAGCAGTTCTTC. The encoded protein is CASSLSNLLAEQFF. The rearrangement links TRBV7-2 to TRBJ2-1; TRBD2 is a possible D gene (6 bases). Germline CDR1 SGHTA, CDR2 FQGNSA. The V end lost 2 bases, the J end lost 10 bases, and 15 bases lay between the germline ends. This CDR3 comprises 14 residues.

The chain uses TRBV28 and TRBJ1-5; TRBD1 aligns across 10 bases. V lost 3 bases to trimming and J lost 4 bases; unmatched junction nucleotides: 6. Germline V gives CDR1 MDHEN, CDR2 SYDVKM. CDR3 length: 16 residues. CDR3 sequence (DNA): TGTGCCAGCAGTTTTAGGGACAGGGGTAAGAATCAGCCCCAGCATTTT. As protein: CASSFRDRGKNQPQHF.

The rearrangement links TRBV18 to TRBJ1-1; D is perhaps TRBD1 (5 bases). Germline assignment: CDR1 KGHSH and CDR2 LQKENI. V lost 0 bases and J lost 0, with 17 bases in between. This CDR3 spans 18 amino acids. CDR3 residues: CASSPPVHKGWMNTEAFF. As DNA, the CDR3 is TGTGCCAGCTCACCACCGGTCCATAAGGGGTGGATGAACACTGAAGCTTTCTTT.

The chain couples TRBV4-2 to TRBJ2-1, with 11 bases lining up with TRBD2. This CDR3 region has 17 residues. Trimming at V came to 2 bases and at J to 8 bases, leaving 11 bases not matched to a gene. The V gene's germline CDR1 is LGHNA and CDR2 YNFKEQ. The CDR3 protein is CASSQSATSGSVYEQFF. CDR3 nucleotide sequence: TGTGCCAGCAGCCAAAGCGCCACTAGCGGGAGCGTCTATGAGCAGTTCTTC.

The chain couples TRBV6-5 to TRBJ1-2, with D unclear. The CDR3 spans 16 residues. V was cut by 3 bases and J by 1 base, with 15 bases left in between. Germline assignment: CDR1 MNHEY and CDR2 SVGAGI. Written as DNA, the CDR3 is TGTGCCAGCAGTTATGGGAAGGCGGGCCTTAACTATGGCTACACCTTC. Protein product: CASSYGKAGLNYGYTF.

This sequence joins TRBV6-5 and TRBJ2-3, with D possibly matching TRBD1 (5 bases). The CDR3 runs 14 residues. Germline V gene lookup returns CDR1 MNHEY and CDR2 SVGAGI. The V and J ends lost 7 bases and 1 base respectively, with 12 bases between them. The CDR3 here is CASTGRAGTDTQYF. The CDR3 bases are TGTGCCAGCACCGGCAGGGCGGGCACAGATACGCAGTATTTT.

There are a few counts of this clone. The chain has TRBV6-6 and TRBJ2-2; TRBD1 is a possible D gene (6 bases). V gave up 5 bases and J gave up 4 bases, with 11 bases separating them. Germline loops: CDR1 MNHNY, CDR2 SVGAGI (reference sequence). The CDR3 consists of 14 residues. CDR3 in DNA: TGTGCCAGCAGTCCTACAGGGACCACCGGGGAGCTGTTTTTT. Translation gives CASSPTGTTGELFF.

In its sample, this clone was seen a few times. The V call is TRBV29-1, the J call TRBJ2-5, with 7 bases fitting TRBD1. The length of the CDR3 is 11 residues. Germline CDR1 SQVTM, CDR2 ANQGSEA. J was trimmed by 8 bases and V by 3 bases; bases with no gene match: 3. This chain's CDR3 is CSVDSGGTQYF. CDR3 bases: TGCAGCGTTGATTCAGGGGGAACCCAGTACTTC.

This chain joins TRBV6-5 and TRBJ2-7, with 10 bases aligning to TRBD1. CDR1 is MNHEY, CDR2 SVGAGI, per germline. The junction had 7 bases not matched to a gene; V was cut back by 4 bases and J by 4 bases. This CDR3 spans 15 amino acids. The CDR3 DNA follows: TGTGCCAGCAGTTTGACCGGGACAGGGGCGTACGAGCAGTACTTC. Residues: CASSLTGTGAYEQYF.

The chain recombines TRBV10-3 with TRBJ2-5; TRBD1 aligns across 8 bases. V lost 2 bases, J lost 4 bases, and 0 bases stayed unmatched. In germline, CDR1 is ENHRY, CDR2 SYGVKD. The CDR3 spans 13 residues. CDR3 residues: CAISETGGETQYF. The CDR3 coding sequence is TGTGCCATCAGTGAGACAGGGGGAGAGACCCAGTACTTC.

On this clone itself: At one of its ends the junction is not consistent with the germline gene, which may arise from a read error. The genes are TRBV10-3 and TRBJ1-1, with D perhaps matching TRBD1 (5 bases). CDR3 length: 13 amino acids. CDR1 ENHRY and CDR2 SYGVKD come from the germline V gene. The CDR3 nucleotides are TGTGCAATCAACCCCAGGGAGAACACTGAAGCTTTCTTT. Protein: CAINPRENTEAFF.

The chain is built from TRBV3-1 (or the pseudogene TRBV3-2) and TRBJ2-7; 13 bases fit TRBD2. J lost 4 bases, V lost 4 bases, and 13 bases had no gene match. CDR3 length equals 18 residues. Germline CDR1 is LGHDT and CDR2 is YNNKEL (reference sequence). DNA for the CDR3: TGTGCCAGCAGCCGACTAGCGGGAGGAATCTCCGGGGGGTACGAGCAGTACTTC. Its protein is CASSRLAGGISGGYEQYF.